This TCR beta chain is drawn from a study of radiotherapy plus CTLA-4 blockade in lung cancer (dated by TCRdb to 2016 to 2019). With regard to the full study: Objective responses were observed in 18% of enrolled patients, and disease control was achieved in less than 35%.

The CDR3 runs 13 amino acids, cysteine and phenylalanine included. Just CDR3 DNA is preserved here, 39 bases in frame from base 1. The germline V gene provides CDR1 SGHTA and CDR2 FQGNSA. V is trimmed back by 5 bases and J by 6 bases, and the junction contains 6 bases that no gene match accounts for. The study tested focal radiation therapy combined with CTLA-4 blockade (ipilimumab) in patients with chemo-refractory metastatic non-small-cell lung cancer. Comment on this clone: It has no known antigen specificity. No much larger clone is present one base from it, and per-base qualities are unavailable.

Library creation used the immunoSEQ multiplex PCR assay. The table was pulled from immuneACCESS by TCRdb, which kept in-frame rearrangements only. Such tables lose some clones; where checked, under half of the loss comes from unresolved V genes, and the rest has no known cause. This sample comprises some 50,000 clones, roughly four fifths of them detected only once. Around 4.9% of the sample goes to the ten largest clones. General conclusions and limits of the study: TCR clones derived from tumors expanded in peripheral blood after treatment with radiotherapy and ipilimumab. The strongest predictors of response were reported to be early dynamic shifts in blood T cell clones along with a rise in serum interferon-beta following radiation.

The source was peripheral blood, collected from a patient treated with radiotherapy plus ipilimumab. The source of this sequence is a human donor with non-small cell lung cancer whose response to radiotherapy plus ipilimumab could not be evaluated. The chain links TRBV7-2 with TRBJ2-7; TRBD1 aligns with 8 central bases. The CDR3 has the sequence CASSPRQGTEQYF. The DNA sequence is as follows: TGTGCCAGCAGCCCGCGACAGGGGACCGAGCAGTACTTC.